This entry is about one T cell receptor beta chain. CDR1 and CDR2 (germline): SNHLY, FYNNEI. The CDR3 runs 14 residues. Germline trimming cut 7 bases from V and 6 bases from J; bases unmatched to any gene: 6. The sample comes from a study of identifying expanded T cells in peripheral blood. TCRdb keeps only in-frame clones here, not all; method: immunoSEQ multiplex PCR. The table lists about 94,000 clones, 88% of them singletons. The V and J genes are TRBV2 and TRBJ2-1, with 10 bases lining up with TRBD2. This TCR was sampled from a person aged 18 to 75 in good health. Sequencing used blood. The CDR3 DNA follows: TGTGCCAGCACTACTAGCGGGATGGGCAATGAGCAGTTCTTC. Translating gives CASTTSGMGNEQFF. The full variable domain, rest sourced from reference TRBV2 and TRBJ2-1, is EPEVTQTPSHQVTQMGQEVILRCVPISNHLYFYWYRQILGQKVEFLVSFYNNEISEKSEIFDDQFSVERPDGSNFTLKIRSTKLEDSAMYFCASTTSGMGNEQFFGPGTRLTVL.